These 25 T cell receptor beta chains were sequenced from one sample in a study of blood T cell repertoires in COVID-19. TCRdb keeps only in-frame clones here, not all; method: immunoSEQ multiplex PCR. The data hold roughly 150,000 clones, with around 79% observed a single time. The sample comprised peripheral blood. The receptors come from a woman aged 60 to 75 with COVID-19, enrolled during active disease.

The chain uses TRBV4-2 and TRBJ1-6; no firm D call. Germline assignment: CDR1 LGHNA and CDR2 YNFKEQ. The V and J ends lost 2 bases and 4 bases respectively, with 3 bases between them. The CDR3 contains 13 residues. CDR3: CASSQQYNSPLHF. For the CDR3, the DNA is TGTGCCAGCAGCCAACAGTATAATTCACCCCTCCACTTT.

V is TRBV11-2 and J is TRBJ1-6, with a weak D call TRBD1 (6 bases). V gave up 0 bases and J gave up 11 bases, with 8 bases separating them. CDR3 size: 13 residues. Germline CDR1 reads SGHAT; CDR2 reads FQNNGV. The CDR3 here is CASSLDRGTPLHF. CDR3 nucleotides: TGTGCCAGCAGCTTAGACAGGGGAACACCCCTCCACTTT. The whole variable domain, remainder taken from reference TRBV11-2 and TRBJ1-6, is EAGVAQSPRYKIIEKRQSVAFWCNPISGHATLYWYQQILGQGPKLLIQFQNNGVVDDSQLPKDRFSAERLKGVDSTLKIQPAKLEDSAVYLCASSLDRGTPLHFGNGTRLTVT.

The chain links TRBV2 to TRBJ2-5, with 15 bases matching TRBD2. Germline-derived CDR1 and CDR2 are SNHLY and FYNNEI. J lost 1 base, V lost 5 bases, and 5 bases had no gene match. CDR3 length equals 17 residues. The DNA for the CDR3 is TGTGCCAGCAGTCCCGGGACTAGCGGGGGGCCCCAAGAGACCCAGTACTTC. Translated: CASSPGTSGGPQETQYF.

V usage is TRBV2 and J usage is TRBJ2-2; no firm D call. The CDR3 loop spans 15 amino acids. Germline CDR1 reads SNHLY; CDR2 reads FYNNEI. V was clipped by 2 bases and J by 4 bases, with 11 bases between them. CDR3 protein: CASSETPPGTGELFF. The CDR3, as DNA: TGTGCCAGCAGTGAAACACCCCCAGGCACCGGGGAGCTGTTTTTT.

Here the CDR3 reads CASSFARGSFSGNTIYF. The CDR3 bases are TGTGCCAGCAGCTTCGCACGGGGGTCTTTCTCTGGAAACACCATATATTTT. The rearrangement links TRBV7-9 to TRBJ1-3; TRBD1 is a possible D gene (5 bases). The CDR3 has 17 residues. The V and J ends lost 3 bases and 0 bases respectively, with 15 bases between them. CDR1 is SEHNR and CDR2 is FQNEAQ in the germline V gene (reference sequence).

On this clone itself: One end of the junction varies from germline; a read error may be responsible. This CDR3 is CASSPRTGGNSEAFF. For the CDR3, the DNA is TGTGCCAGCAGCCCCCGGACAGGGGGGAACAGTGAAGCTTTCTTT. The chain combines TRBV7-6 with TRBJ1-1; 10 bases line up with TRBD1. Germline V gives CDR1 SGHVS, CDR2 FNYEAQ. The CDR3 is made up of 15 amino acids.

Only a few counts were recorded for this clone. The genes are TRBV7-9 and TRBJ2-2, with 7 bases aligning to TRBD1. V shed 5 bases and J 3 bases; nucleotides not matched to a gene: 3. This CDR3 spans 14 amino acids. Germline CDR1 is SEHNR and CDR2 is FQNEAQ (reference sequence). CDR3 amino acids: CASSPGTDTGELFF. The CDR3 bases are TGTGCCAGCAGCCCCGGGACAGACACCGGGGAGCTGTTTTTT. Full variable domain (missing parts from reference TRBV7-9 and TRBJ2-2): DTGVSQNPRHKITKRGQNVTFRCDPISEHNRLYWYRQTLGQGPEFLTYFQNEAQLEKSRLLSDRFSAERPKGSFSTLEIQRTEQGDSAMYLCASSPGTDTGELFFGEGSRLTVL.

The CDR3 nucleotides read TGTGCCAGCAGTCCGGCCCGGGGCACTGAAGCTTTCTTT. It codes for CASSPARGTEAFF. The rearrangement links TRBV6-4 to TRBJ1-1; D remains unclear. The CDR3 is 13 residues long. CDR1 MRHNA and CDR2 SNTAGT come from the germline V gene. The V end was cut by 5 bases, the J end by 4 bases, with 11 bases between.

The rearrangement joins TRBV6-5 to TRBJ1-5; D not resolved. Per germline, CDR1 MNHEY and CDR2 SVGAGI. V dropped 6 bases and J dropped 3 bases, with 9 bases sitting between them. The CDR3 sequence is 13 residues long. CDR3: CASSQEVNQPQHF. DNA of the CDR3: TGTGCCAGCAGCCAGGAGGTCAATCAGCCCCAGCATTTT.

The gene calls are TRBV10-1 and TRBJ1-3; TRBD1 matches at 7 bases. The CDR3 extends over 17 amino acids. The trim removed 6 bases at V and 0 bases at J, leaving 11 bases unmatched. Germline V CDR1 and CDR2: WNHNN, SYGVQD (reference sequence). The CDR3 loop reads CASRIMDRSLSGNTIYF. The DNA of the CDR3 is TGCGCCAGCAGAATTATGGACAGGTCCCTCTCTGGAAACACCATATATTTT.

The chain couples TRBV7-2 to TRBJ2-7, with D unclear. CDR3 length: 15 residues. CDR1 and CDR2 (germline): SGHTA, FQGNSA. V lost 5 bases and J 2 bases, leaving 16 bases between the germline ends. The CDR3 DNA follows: TGTGCCAGCAGCCCCGCTCGTGATACTGCCTACGAGCAGTACTTC. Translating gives CASSPARDTAYEQYF. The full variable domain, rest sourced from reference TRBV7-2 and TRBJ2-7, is GAGVSQSPSNKVTEKGKDVELRCDPISGHTALYWYRQSLGQGLEFLIYFQGNSAPDKSGLPSDRFSAERTGGSVSTLTIQRTQQEDSAVYLCASSPARDTAYEQYFGPGTRLTVT.

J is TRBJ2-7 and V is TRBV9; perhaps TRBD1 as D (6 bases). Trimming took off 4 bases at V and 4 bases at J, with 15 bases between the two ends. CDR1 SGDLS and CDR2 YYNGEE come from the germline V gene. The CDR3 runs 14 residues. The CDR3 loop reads CASSPNRVGYEQYF. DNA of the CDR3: TGTGCCAGCAGCCCAAACAGGGTGGGGTACGAGCAGTACTTC.

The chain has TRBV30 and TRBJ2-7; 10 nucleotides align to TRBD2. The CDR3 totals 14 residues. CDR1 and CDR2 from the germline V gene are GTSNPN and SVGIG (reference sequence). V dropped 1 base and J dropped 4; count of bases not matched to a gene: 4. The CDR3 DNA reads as TGTGCCTGGAGTGACGGGGGACTAGCGTACGAGCAGTACTTC. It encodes CAWSDGGLAYEQYF.

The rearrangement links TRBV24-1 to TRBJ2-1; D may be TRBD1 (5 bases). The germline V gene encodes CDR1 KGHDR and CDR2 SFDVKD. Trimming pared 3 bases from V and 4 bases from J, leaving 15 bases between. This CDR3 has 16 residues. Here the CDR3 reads CATSDALTDSYNEQFF. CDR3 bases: TGTGCCACCAGTGATGCCCTTACTGACAGTTACAATGAGCAGTTCTTC.

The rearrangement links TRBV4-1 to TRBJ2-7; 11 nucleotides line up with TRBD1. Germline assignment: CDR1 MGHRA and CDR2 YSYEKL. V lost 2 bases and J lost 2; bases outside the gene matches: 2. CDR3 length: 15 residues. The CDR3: CASSQRGQGAYEQYV. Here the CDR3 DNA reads TGCGCCAGCAGCCAAAGGGGACAGGGGGCCTACGAGCAGTACGTC.

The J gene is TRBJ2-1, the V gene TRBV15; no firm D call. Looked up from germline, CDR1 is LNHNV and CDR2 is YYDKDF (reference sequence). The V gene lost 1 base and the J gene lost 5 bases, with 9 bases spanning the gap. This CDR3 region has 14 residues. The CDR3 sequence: CATSRGEAHNEQFF. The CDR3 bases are TGTGCCACCAGCAGAGGCGAGGCCCACAATGAGCAGTTCTTC. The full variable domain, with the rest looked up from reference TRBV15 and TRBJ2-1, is DAMVIQNPRYQVTQFGKPVTLSCSQTLNHNVMYWYQQKSSQAPKLLFHYYDKDFNNEADTPDNFQSRRPNTSFCFLDIRSPGLGDTAMYLCATSRGEAHNEQFFGPGTRLTVL.

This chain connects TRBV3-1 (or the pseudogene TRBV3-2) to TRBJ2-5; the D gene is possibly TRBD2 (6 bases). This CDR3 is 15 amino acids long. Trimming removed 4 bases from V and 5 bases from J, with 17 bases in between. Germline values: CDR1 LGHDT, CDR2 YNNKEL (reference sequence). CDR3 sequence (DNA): TGTGCCAGCAGCCGTGGGACTTCCGAAGGGGAGACCCAGTACTTC. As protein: CASSRGTSEGETQYF.

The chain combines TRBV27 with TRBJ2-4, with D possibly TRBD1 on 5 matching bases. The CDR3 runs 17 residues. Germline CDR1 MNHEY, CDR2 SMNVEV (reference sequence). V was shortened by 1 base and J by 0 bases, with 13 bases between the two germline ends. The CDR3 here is CASSLFGQGLAKNIQYF. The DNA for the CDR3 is TGTGCCAGCAGTTTATTTGGGCAGGGCCTAGCCAAAAACATTCAGTACTTC.

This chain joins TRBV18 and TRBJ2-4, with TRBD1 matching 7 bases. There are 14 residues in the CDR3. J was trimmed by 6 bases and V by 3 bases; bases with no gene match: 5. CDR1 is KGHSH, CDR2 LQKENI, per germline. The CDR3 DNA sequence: TGTGCCAGCTCACCTCCCGGGACAGCAAACATTCAGTACTTC. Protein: CASSPPGTANIQYF.

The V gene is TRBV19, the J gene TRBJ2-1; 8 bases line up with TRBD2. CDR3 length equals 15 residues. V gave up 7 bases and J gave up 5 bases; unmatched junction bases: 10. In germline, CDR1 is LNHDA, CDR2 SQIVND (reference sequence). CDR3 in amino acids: CASNSRGGSHNEQFF. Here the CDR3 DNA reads TGTGCCAGTAACTCCCGGGGGGGCTCACACAATGAGCAGTTCTTC.

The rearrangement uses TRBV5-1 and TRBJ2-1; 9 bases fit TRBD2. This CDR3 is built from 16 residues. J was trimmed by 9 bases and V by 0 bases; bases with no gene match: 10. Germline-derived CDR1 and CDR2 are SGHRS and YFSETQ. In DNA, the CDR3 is TGCGCCAGCAGCTTGGCCTTGTCTAGCGGGGCTGGTGAGCAGTTCTTC. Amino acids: CASSLALSSGAGEQFF.

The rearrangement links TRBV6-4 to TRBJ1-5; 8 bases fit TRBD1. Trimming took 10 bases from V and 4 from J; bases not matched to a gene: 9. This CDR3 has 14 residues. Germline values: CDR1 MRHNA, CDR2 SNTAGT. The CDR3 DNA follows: TGTGCCACCAACCAAGGACAGGGAAATCAGCCCCAGCATTTT. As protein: CATNQGQGNQPQHF.

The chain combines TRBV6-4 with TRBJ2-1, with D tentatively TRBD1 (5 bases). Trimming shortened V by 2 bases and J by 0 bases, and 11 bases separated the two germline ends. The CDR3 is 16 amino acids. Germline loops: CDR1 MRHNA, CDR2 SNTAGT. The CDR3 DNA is TGTGCCAGCAGTGACAGGGGATCAGTCTCCTACAATGAGCAGTTCTTC. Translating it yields CASSDRGSVSYNEQFF.

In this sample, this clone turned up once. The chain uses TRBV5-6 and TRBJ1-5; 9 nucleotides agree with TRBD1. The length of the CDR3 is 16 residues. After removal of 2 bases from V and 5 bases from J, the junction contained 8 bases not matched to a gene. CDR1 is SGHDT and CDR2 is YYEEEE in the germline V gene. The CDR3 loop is CASSLYRDRADQPQHF. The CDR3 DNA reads TGTGCCAGCAGCTTATACCGGGACAGGGCGGATCAGCCCCAGCATTTT.

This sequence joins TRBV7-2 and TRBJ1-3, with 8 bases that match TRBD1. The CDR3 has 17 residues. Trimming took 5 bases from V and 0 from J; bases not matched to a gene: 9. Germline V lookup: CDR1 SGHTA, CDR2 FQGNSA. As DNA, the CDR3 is TGTGCCAGCAGCCCCAATCGACAGGGGTACTCTGGAAACACCATATATTTT. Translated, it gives CASSPNRQGYSGNTIYF.